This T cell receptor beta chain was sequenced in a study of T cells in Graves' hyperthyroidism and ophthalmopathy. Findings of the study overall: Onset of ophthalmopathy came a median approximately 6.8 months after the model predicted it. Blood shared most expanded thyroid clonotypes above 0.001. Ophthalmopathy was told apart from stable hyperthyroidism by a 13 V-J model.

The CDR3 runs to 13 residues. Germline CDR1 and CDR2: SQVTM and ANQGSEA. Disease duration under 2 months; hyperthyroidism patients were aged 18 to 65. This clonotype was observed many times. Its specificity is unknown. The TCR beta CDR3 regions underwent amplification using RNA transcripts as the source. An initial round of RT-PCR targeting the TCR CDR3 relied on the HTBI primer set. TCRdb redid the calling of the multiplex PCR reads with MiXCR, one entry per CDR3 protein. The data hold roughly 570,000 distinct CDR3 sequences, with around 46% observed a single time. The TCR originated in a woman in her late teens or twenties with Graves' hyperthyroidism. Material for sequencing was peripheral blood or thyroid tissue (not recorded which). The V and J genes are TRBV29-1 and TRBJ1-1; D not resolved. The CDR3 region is CSGSLRIDTEAFF. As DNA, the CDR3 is TGCAGTGGATCGTTGAGGATAGACACTGAAGCTTTCTTT. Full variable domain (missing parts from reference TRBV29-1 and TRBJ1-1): SAVISQKPSRDICQRGTSLTIQCQVDSQVTMMFWYRQQPGQSLTLIATANQGSEATYESGFVIDKFPISRPNLTFSTLTVSNMSPEDSSIYLCSGSLRIDTEAFFGQGTRLTVV.